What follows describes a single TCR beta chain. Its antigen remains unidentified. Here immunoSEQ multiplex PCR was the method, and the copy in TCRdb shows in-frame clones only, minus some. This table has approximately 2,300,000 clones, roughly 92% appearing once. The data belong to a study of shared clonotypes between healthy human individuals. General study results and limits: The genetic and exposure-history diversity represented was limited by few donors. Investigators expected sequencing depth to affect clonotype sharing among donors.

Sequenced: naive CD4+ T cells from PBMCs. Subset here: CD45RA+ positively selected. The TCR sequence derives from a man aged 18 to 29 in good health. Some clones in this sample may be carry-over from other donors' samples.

Here the CDR3 DNA reads TGCGCCAGCAGCTTGGATCGGATCTATAATTCACCCCTCCACTTT. Translated: CASSLDRIYNSPLHF. This chain connects TRBV5-1 to TRBJ1-6; D gene unclear. CDR3 size: 15 residues. Germline CDR1 SGHRS, CDR2 YFSETQ. Trimming removed 0 bases from V and 3 bases from J, with 7 bases in between.